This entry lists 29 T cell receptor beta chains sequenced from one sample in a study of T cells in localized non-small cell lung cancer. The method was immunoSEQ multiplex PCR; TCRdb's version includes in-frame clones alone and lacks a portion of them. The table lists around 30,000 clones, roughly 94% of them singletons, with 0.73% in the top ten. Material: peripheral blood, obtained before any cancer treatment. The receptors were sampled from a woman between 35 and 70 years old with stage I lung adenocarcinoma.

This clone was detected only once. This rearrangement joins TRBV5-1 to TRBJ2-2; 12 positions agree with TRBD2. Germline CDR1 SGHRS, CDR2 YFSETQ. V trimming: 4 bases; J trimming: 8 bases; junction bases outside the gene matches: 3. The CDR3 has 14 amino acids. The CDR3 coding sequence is TGCGCCAGCAGCCCCGGGACTAGCGGGGGGGAGCTGTTTTTT. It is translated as CASSPGTSGGELFF. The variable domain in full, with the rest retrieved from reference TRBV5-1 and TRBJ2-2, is KAGVTQTPRYLIKTRGQQVTLSCSPISGHRSVSWYQQTPGQGLQFLFEYFSETQRNKGNFPGRFSGRQFSNSRSEMNVSTLELGDSALYLCASSPGTSGGELFFGEGSRLTVL.

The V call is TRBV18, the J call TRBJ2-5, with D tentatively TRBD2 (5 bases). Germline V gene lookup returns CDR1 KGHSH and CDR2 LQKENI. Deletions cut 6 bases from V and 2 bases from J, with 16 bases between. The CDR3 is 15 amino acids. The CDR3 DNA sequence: TGTGCCAGCTCCCAGAACGCGGGTACGCAAGAGACCCAGTACTTC. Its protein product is CASSQNAGTQETQYF.

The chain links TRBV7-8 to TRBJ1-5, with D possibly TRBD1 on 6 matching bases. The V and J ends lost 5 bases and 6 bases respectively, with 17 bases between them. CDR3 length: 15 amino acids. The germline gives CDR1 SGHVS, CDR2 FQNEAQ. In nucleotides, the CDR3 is TGTGCCAGCAGCGTCGGAGGGGGGAGAGGTCAGCCCCAGCATTTT. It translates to CASSVGGGRGQPQHF.

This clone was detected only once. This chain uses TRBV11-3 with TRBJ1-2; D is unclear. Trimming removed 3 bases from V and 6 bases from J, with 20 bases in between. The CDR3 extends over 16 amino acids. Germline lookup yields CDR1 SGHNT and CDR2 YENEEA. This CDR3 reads CASSFLDREGKDGYTF. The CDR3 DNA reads TGTGCCAGCAGCTTTCTCGACCGGGAGGGAAAAGATGGCTACACCTTC.

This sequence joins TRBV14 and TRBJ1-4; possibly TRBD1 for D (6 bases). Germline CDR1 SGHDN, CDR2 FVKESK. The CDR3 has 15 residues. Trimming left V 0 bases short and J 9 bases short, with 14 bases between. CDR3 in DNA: TGTGCCAGCAGCCAAGAAAGGGGGAAAGGGCAAAAACTGTTTTTT. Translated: CASSQERGKGQKLFF.

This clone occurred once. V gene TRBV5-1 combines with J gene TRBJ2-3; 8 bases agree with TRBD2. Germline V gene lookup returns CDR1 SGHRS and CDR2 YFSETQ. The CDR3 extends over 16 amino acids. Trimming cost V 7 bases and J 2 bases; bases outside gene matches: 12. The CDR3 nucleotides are TGCGCCAGCCGGGCGGCGGGGGGTACTGCCACAGATACGCAGTATTTT. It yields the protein CASRAAGGTATDTQYF.

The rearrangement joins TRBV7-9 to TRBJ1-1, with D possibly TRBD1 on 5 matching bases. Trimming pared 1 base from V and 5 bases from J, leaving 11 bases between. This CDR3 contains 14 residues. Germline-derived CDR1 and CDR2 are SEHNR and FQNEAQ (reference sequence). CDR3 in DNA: TGTGCCAGCAGCTTAGGGGGGTTCGCGACTGAAGCTTTCTTT. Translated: CASSLGGFATEAFF.

CDR3 nucleotide sequence: TGTGCCAGCAGTAGGGGAGAGAGGTATGGCTACACCTTC. Translation gives CASSRGERYGYTF. The rearrangement links TRBV2 to TRBJ1-2, with D perhaps TRBD1 (5 bases). Germline CDR1 is SNHLY and CDR2 is FYNNEI. Trimming took 5 bases from V and 5 from J, leaving 12 bases between them. The CDR3 sequence is 13 residues long.

The CDR3 bases are TGTGCCAGCAGCCGAGGGGTGGGGGAAAAACTGTTTTTT. Translated, it gives CASSRGVGEKLFF. This rearrangement joins TRBV27 to TRBJ1-4; D is perhaps TRBD1 (5 bases). CDR1 MNHEY and CDR2 SMNVEV come from the germline V gene (reference sequence). V dropped 6 bases and J dropped 8 bases, with 13 bases sitting between them. This CDR3 has 13 residues.

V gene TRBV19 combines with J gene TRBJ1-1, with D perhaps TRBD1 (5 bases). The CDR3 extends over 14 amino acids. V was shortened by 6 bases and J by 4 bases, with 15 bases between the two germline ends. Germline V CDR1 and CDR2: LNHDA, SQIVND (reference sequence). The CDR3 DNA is TGTGCCAGTAGGAACTACCCTGGGGGCACTGAAGCTTTCTTT. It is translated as CASRNYPGGTEAFF. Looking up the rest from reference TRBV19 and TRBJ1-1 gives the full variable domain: DGGITQSPKYLFRKEGQNVTLSCEQNLNHDAMYWYRQDPGQGLRLIYYSQIVNDFQKGDIAEGYSVSREKKESFPLTVTSAQKNPTAFYLCASRNYPGGTEAFFGQGTRLTVV.

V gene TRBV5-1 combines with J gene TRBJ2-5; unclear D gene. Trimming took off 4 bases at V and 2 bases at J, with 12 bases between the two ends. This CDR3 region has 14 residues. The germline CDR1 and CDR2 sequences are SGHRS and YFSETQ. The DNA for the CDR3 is TGCGCCAGCAGCCTCGACCCTGTTCAAGAGACCCAGTACTTC. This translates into CASSLDPVQETQYF.

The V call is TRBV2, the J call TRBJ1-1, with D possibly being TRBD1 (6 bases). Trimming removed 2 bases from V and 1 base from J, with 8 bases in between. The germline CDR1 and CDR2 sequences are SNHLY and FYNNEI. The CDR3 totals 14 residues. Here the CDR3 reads CASSEQGPNTEAFF. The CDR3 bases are TGTGCCAGCAGTGAACAGGGGCCGAACACTGAAGCTTTCTTT.

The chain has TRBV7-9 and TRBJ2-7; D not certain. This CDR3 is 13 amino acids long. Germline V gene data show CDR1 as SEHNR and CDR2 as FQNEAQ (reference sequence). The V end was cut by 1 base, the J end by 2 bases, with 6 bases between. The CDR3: CASSLGRTYEQYF. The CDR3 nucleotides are TGTGCCAGCAGCTTAGGACGAACCTACGAGCAGTACTTC.

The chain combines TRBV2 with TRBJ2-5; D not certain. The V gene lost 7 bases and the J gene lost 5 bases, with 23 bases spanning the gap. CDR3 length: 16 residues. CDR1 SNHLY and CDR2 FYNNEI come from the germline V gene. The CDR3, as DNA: TGTGCCAGCACCAGAGGAGCAAAAACCCTTTGGGAGACCCAGTACTTC. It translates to CASTRGAKTLWETQYF.

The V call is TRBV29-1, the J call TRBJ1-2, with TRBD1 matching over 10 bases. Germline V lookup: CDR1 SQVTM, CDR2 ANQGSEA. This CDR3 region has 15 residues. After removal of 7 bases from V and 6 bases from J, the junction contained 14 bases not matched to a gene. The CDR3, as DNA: TGCAGCGCCCCCCCGACAGGGGGCGTCGGTCATGGCTACACCTTC. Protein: CSAPPTGGVGHGYTF.

The CDR3 DNA follows: TGTGCCACCAGCAAAAGGACTAGTTATTTTTCCGGGGCCAACGTCCTGACTTTC. Translated: CATSKRTSYFSGANVLTF. This chain joins TRBV15 and TRBJ2-6, with 7 bases lining up with TRBD2. V shed 4 bases and J 4 bases; nucleotides not matched to a gene: 13. The germline V gene has CDR1 LNHNV and CDR2 YYDKDF (reference sequence). CDR3 size: 18 residues.

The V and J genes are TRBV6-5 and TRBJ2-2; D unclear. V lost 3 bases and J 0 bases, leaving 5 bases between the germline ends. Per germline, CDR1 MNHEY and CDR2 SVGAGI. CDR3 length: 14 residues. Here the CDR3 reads CASSYGANTGELFF. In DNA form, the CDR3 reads TGTGCCAGCAGTTATGGGGCGAACACCGGGGAGCTGTTTTTT.

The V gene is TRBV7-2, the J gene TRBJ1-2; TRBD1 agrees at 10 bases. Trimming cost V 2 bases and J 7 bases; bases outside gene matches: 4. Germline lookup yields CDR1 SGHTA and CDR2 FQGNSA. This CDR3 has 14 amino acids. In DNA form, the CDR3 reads TGTGCCAGCAGCTTAAGGGGACAGGGGACTGGCTACACCTTC. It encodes CASSLRGQGTGYTF. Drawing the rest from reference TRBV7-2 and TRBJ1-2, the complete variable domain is GAGVSQSPSNKVTEKGKDVELRCDPISGHTALYWYRQSLGQGLEFLIYFQGNSAPDKSGLPSDRFSAERTGGSVSTLTIQRTQQEDSAVYLCASSLRGQGTGYTFGSGTRLTVV.

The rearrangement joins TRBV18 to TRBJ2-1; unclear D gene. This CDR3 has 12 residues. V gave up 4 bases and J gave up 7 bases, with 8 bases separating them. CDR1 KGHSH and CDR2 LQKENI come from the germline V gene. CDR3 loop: CASSRPVNEQFF. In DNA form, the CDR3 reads TGTGCCAGCTCACGGCCCGTAAATGAGCAGTTCTTC.

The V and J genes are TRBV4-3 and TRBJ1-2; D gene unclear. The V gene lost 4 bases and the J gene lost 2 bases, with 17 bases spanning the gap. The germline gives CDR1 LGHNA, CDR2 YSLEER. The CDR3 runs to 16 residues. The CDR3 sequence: CASSPSAVNGNYGYTF. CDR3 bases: TGCGCCAGCAGCCCCTCGGCGGTAAACGGGAACTATGGCTACACCTTC.

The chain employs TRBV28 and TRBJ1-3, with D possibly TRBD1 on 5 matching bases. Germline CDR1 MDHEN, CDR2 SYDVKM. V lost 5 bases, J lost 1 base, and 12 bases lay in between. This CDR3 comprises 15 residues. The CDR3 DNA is TGTGCCAGCAGTCCGGGGGGTTTTTCTGGAAACACCATATATTTT. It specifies CASSPGGFSGNTIYF.

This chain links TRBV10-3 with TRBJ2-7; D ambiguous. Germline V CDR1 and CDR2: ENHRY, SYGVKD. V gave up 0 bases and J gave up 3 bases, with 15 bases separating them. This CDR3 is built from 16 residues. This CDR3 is CAISESTTRLGYEQYF. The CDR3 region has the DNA TGTGCCATCAGTGAGTCAACGACAAGGCTAGGCTACGAGCAGTACTTC.

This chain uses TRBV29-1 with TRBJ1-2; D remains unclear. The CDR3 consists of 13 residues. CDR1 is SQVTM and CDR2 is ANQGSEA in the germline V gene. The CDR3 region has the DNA TGCGTCGGGAGGCCCGCTAACAACTATGGCTACACCTTC. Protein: CVGRPANNYGYTF.

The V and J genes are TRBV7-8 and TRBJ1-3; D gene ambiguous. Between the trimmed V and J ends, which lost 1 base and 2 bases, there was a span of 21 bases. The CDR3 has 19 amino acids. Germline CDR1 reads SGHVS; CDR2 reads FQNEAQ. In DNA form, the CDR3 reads TGTGCCAGCAGCTTAGAGGAGGTTCTCAGCCCTTTAACTGGAAACACCATATATTTT. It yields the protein CASSLEEVLSPLTGNTIYF.

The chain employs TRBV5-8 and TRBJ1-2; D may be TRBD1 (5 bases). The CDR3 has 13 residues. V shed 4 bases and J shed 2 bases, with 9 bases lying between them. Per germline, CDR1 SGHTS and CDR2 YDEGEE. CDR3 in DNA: TGTGCCAGCAGCCGACAGAGGAACTATGGCTACACCTTC. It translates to CASSRQRNYGYTF.

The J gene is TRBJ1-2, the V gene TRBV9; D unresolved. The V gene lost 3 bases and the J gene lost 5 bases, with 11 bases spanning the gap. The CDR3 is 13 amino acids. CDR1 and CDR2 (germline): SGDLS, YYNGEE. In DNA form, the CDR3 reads TGTGCCAGCAGCGCACAAAGAGGTTATGGCTACACCTTC. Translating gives CASSAQRGYGYTF.

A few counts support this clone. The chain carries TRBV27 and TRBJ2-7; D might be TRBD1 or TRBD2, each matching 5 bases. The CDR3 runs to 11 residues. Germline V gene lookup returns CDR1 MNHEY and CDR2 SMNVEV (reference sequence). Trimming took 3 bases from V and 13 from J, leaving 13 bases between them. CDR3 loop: CASSFGTNKYF. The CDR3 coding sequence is TGTGCCAGCAGTTTTGGGACGAACAAATACTTC.

Written as DNA, the CDR3 is TGTGCCAGCAGCTTAGTGACGGCCTCCTACGAGCAGTACTTC. This gives the protein CASSLVTASYEQYF. The chain has TRBV11-2 and TRBJ2-7; D is ambiguous. The CDR3 has 14 residues. Deletions cut 1 base from V and 0 bases from J, with 7 bases between. Germline CDR1 and CDR2: SGHAT and FQNNGV.

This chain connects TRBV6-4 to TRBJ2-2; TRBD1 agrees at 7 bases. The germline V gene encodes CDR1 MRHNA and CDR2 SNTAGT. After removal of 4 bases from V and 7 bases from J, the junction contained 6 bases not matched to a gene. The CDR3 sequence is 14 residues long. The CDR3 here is CASSVDRAGGELFF. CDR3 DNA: TGTGCCAGCAGTGTAGACAGGGCCGGCGGGGAGCTGTTTTTT.